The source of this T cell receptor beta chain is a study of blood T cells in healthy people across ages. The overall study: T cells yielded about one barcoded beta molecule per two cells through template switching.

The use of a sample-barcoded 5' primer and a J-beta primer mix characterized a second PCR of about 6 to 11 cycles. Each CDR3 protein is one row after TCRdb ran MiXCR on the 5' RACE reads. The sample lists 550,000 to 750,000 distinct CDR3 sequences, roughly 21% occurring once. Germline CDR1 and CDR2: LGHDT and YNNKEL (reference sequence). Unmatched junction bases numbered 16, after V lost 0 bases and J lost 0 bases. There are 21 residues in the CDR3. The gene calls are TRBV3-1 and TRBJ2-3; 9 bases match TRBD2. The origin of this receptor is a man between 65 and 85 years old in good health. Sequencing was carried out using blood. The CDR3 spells CASSQDRQREDRNQSTDTQYF. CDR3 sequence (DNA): TGTGCCAGCAGCCAAGATAGGCAGCGGGAGGACCGAAACCAGAGCACAGATACGCAGTATTTT.